The 10 T cell receptor beta chains in this list originate from one sample, sequenced in a study of cytomegalovirus exposure and HLA in healthy donors. It was with 60 Vbeta and 13 Jbeta primers that the PCR ran. Assay used: immunoSEQ multiplex PCR; TCRdb lists only in-frame clones, some missing. This table has about 93,000 clones, around four fifths appearing once. Sequencing was performed on PBMCs. The receptors come from a man aged 25 to 40 in good health and CMV-seronegative.

The J gene is TRBJ2-1, the V gene TRBV15; 8 nucleotides match TRBD2. This CDR3 contains 17 residues. The trim removed 3 bases at V and 6 bases at J, leaving 13 bases unmatched. In germline, CDR1 is LNHNV, CDR2 YYDKDF (reference sequence). In DNA form, the CDR3 reads TGTGCCACCAGCAGTGACCTCCGGACTAGCTACACCAATGAGCAGTTCTTC. This encodes CATSSDLRTSYTNEQFF.

The rearrangement uses TRBV5-1 and TRBJ2-7, with D possibly matching TRBD1 (6 bases). With 4 bases removed from V and 6 bases from J, the gap between germline ends came to 26 bases. CDR1 is SGHRS and CDR2 is YFSETQ in the germline V gene. The CDR3 loop spans 17 amino acids. The DNA of the CDR3 is TGCGCCAGCAGCACCAACCCGGGACATCAGGCCCCCCTCGAGCAGTACTTC. This encodes CASSTNPGHQAPLEQYF.

This clone has only a few counts. The chain uses TRBV5-4 and TRBJ1-2; a weak D match, TRBD1 (5 bases). Per the germline V gene, CDR1 is SGHNT and CDR2 is YYREEE (reference sequence). Trimming removed 4 bases from V and 5 bases from J, with 12 bases in between. CDR3 length equals 13 residues. CDR3 nucleotides: TGTGCCAGCAGCGCCACAGACAGTTATGGCTACACCTTC. Translation: CASSATDSYGYTF.

The chain joins TRBV18 to TRBJ2-2; 9 positions match TRBD1. This CDR3 is built from 15 residues. The germline V gene encodes CDR1 KGHSH and CDR2 LQKENI. J was trimmed by 3 bases and V by 4 bases; bases with no gene match: 3. CDR3 bases: TGTGCCAGCTCACAACGACAGGGGGACACCGGGGAGCTGTTTTTT. Translated: CASSQRQGDTGELFF.

This clone was found a few times. V gene TRBV9 combines with J gene TRBJ2-1; TRBD2 matches 10 bases. This CDR3 comprises 18 residues. The V gene end was trimmed by 3 bases and the J gene end by 7 bases; junction bases not matched to a gene: 16. Germline assignment: CDR1 SGDLS and CDR2 YYNGEE. This CDR3 is CASSATAALAGAFNEQFF. The CDR3 nucleotides are TGTGCCAGCAGCGCAACCGCCGCTCTAGCGGGGGCCTTTAATGAGCAGTTCTTC.

The chain links TRBV5-1 to TRBJ2-6; D is possibly TRBD2 (7 bases). This CDR3 is built from 14 residues. The germline V gene encodes CDR1 SGHRS and CDR2 YFSETQ. V lost 7 bases to trimming and J lost 2 bases, with 10 bases between them. The CDR3 DNA follows: TGCGCCAGCGGCGGGGGCACTGGGGCCAACGTCCTGACTTTC. Its translation: CASGGGTGANVLTF.

The chain combines TRBV19 with TRBJ2-2; 11 positions agree with TRBD1. The trim removed 6 bases at V and 5 bases at J, leaving 2 bases unmatched. Looked up from germline, CDR1 is LNHDA and CDR2 is SQIVND (reference sequence). The CDR3 totals 14 residues. This CDR3 is CASRGQGETGELFF. CDR3 nucleotide sequence: TGTGCCAGTAGGGGACAGGGGGAGACCGGGGAGCTGTTTTTT.

CDR3 in DNA: TGTGCCAGCAGTTTATCGAACAGGGACTATGGCTACACCTTC. Encoded protein: CASSLSNRDYGYTF. The chain combines TRBV27 with TRBJ1-2, with D possibly matching TRBD1 (6 bases). The CDR3 is made up of 14 amino acids. Germline loops: CDR1 MNHEY, CDR2 SMNVEV (reference sequence). V dropped 0 bases and J dropped 3 bases, with 8 bases sitting between them.

This clone has only one observation. The V call is TRBV28, the J call TRBJ2-3; 8 nucleotides line up with TRBD1. The V gene end was trimmed by 3 bases and the J gene end by 2 bases; junction bases not matched to a gene: 10. The germline V gene has CDR1 MDHEN and CDR2 SYDVKM. The CDR3 is 17 amino acids. The CDR3 sequence: CASSFRTGRVPTDTQYF. DNA for the CDR3: TGTGCCAGCAGTTTTAGGACAGGGCGAGTTCCCACAGATACGCAGTATTTT.

The chain joins TRBV6-5 to TRBJ1-5; D not resolved. The CDR3 has 14 residues. Trimming shortened V by 6 bases and J by 2 bases, and 11 bases separated the two germline ends. The germline gives CDR1 MNHEY, CDR2 SVGAGI. The CDR3 region has the DNA TGTGCCAGCAGCCCAGGTCCGGGCAATCAGCCCCAGCATTTT. Its protein is CASSPGPGNQPQHF.